Below are 11 T cell receptor beta chains sequenced from a single sample in a study of T cell responses to AZD1222 COVID-19 vaccine. The protocol was immunoSEQ multiplex PCR, while the TCRdb copy is restricted to in-frame clones and leaves out a portion. The profile shows some 120,000 clones, approximately 87% of them singletons. Source: peripheral blood, taken on day 0 of AZD1222 vaccination. Receptors were obtained from an adult in good health.

This chain connects TRBV5-4 to TRBJ2-5; a possible D gene is TRBD1 (5 bases). V shed 1 base and J shed 2 bases, with 12 bases lying between them. The germline gives CDR1 SGHNT, CDR2 YYREEE (reference sequence). The CDR3 runs to 15 residues. The DNA of the CDR3 is TGTGCCAGCAGCTTGTCCCAGGGCCTTCAAGAGACCCAGTACTTC. Encoded protein: CASSLSQGLQETQYF.

The table lists this clone with a few counts. The V gene is TRBV6-1, the J gene TRBJ2-5; perhaps TRBD2 as D (5 bases). CDR3 length: 13 residues. Germline assignment: CDR1 MNHNS and CDR2 SASEGT. Trimming left V 4 bases short and J 2 bases short, with 8 bases between. Written as DNA, the CDR3 is TGTGCCAGCAGTGTAGCGCGGCAAGAGACCCAGTACTTC. Its translation: CASSVARQETQYF.

In its sample, this clone was seen once. CDR3 DNA sequence: TGTGCCAGCAGTCCTAGCACGGGTGGTGCGCAGTATTTT. Translated: CASSPSTGGAQYF. V gene TRBV12-3 or TRBV12-4 combines with J gene TRBJ2-3; the D gene is possibly TRBD2 (5 bases). The CDR3 loop spans 13 amino acids. V was shortened by 5 bases and J by 10 bases, with 16 bases between the two germline ends.

As DNA, the CDR3 is TGTGCCAGCACCTGGGGAGTTTCCTACGAGCAGTACTTC. This sequence encodes CASTWGVSYEQYF. The chain joins TRBV6-5 to TRBJ2-7, with D tentatively TRBD2 (5 bases). The CDR3 length is 13 residues. V shed 7 bases and J shed 1 base, with 11 bases lying between them. Germline V gene data show CDR1 as MNHEY and CDR2 as SVGAGI.

This chain joins TRBV12-3 or TRBV12-4 and TRBJ2-1, with D possibly TRBD1 on 6 matching bases. This CDR3 is 13 amino acids long. With 6 bases removed from V and 4 bases from J, the gap between germline ends came to 10 bases. Here the CDR3 reads CASRQGGYNEQFF. As DNA, the CDR3 is TGTGCCAGCAGGCAAGGGGGTTACAATGAGCAGTTCTTC.

The chain links TRBV7-9 to TRBJ2-5, with TRBD2 identical over 11 bases. The CDR3 spans 16 residues. In germline, CDR1 is SEHNR, CDR2 FQNEAQ (reference sequence). V dropped 5 bases and J dropped 4; count of bases not matched to a gene: 9. The CDR3: CASSPSGTSGGETQYF. Written as DNA, the CDR3 is TGTGCCAGCAGCCCCTCTGGGACTAGCGGAGGAGAGACCCAGTACTTC.

This clone was observed once. The chain carries TRBV6-6 and TRBJ2-1; no definite D call. The ends were cut back, 5 bases at V and 6 bases at J, with 8 bases in the middle. CDR1 is MNHNY and CDR2 is SVGAGI in the germline V gene (reference sequence). The CDR3 is made up of 12 amino acids. CDR3 nucleotides: TGTGCCAGCAGTCCCGTTAGCAATGAGCAGTTCTTC. As protein: CASSPVSNEQFF.

The chain employs TRBV5-1 and TRBJ2-3, with D uncertain. Germline loops: CDR1 SGHRS, CDR2 YFSETQ. Trimming stripped 4 bases from V and 2 bases from J, with 5 bases between. The CDR3 spans 12 residues. CDR3 in DNA: TGCGCCAGCAGCCCCGACACAGATACGCAGTATTTT. Residues: CASSPDTDTQYF. The complete variable domain, with remaining parts taken from reference TRBV5-1 and TRBJ2-3, reads KAGVTQTPRYLIKTRGQQVTLSCSPISGHRSVSWYQQTPGQGLQFLFEYFSETQRNKGNFPGRFSGRQFSNSRSEMNVSTLELGDSALYLCASSPDTDTQYFGPGTRLTVL.

The J gene is TRBJ2-3, the V gene TRBV4-3, with D perhaps TRBD2 (5 bases). The V gene lost 4 bases and the J gene lost 5 bases, with 16 bases spanning the gap. The CDR3 totals 15 residues. The germline CDR1 and CDR2 sequences are LGHNA and YSLEER. The CDR3 DNA is TGCGCCAGCAGCCGGGAAGTGGGAGTCTTAGATACGCAGTATTTT. Encoded protein: CASSREVGVLDTQYF.

This chain joins TRBV7-9 and TRBJ1-1; D unresolved. This CDR3 comprises 17 residues. Trimming shortened V by 3 bases and J by 1 base, and 18 bases separated the two germline ends. Germline CDR1 is SEHNR and CDR2 is FQNEAQ (reference sequence). CDR3 residues: CASSLGNSEAWNTEAFF. The CDR3 DNA is TGTGCCAGCAGCTTGGGCAACAGTGAGGCATGGAACACTGAAGCTTTCTTT. Full variable domain (remainder filled in from reference TRBV7-9 and TRBJ1-1): DTGVSQNPRHKITKRGQNVTFRCDPISEHNRLYWYRQTLGQGPEFLTYFQNEAQLEKSRLLSDRFSAERPKGSFSTLEIQRTEQGDSAMYLCASSLGNSEAWNTEAFFGQGTRLTVV.

The chain employs TRBV19 and TRBJ2-2; TRBD1 aligns across 7 bases. Germline V gene sequence: CDR1 LNHDA, CDR2 SQIVND (reference sequence). V lost 5 bases and J lost 0; bases outside the gene matches: 12. The CDR3 length is 18 residues. CDR3 nucleotide sequence: TGTGCCAGTAGTCTCCTCCGGGACAGTAGTACGAACACCGGGGAGCTGTTTTTT. Amino acid sequence: CASSLLRDSSTNTGELFF.